This T cell receptor beta chain was sequenced for a study of TIL therapy for anti-PD-1-resistant metastatic lung cancer. Study summary: Half of patients were current or former smokers.

This CDR3 comprises 17 residues. Losses at the gene ends were 5 bases for V and 3 bases for J; bases not matched to a gene: 5. CDR1 and CDR2 from the germline V gene are WNHNN and SYGVQD (reference sequence). Time point reported: pre-treatment sample, taken before nivolumab and TIL therapy. Most excised metastases sampled were pleural nodules or supraclavicular lymph nodes. This was the immunoSEQ v3 assay. Repertoires were generated with immunoSEQ multiplex PCR, while TCRdb's copy carries only in-frame clones and drops some. Counted here are around 6,000 clones, 64% occurring once; the ten biggest clones make up under 7.5%. Broader study findings: Many TIL product clones were absent from baseline tumor, suggesting clonal contraction.

Comment on this clone: Its cognate antigen is unknown.

Material: tumor tissue, obtained at baseline. The source of this sequence is a person aged 25-80 years with non-small cell lung cancer. The chain recombines TRBV10-1 with TRBJ2-2; 14 positions agree with TRBD2. The CDR3 coding sequence is TGCGCCAGCAGTTCGGGACTAGCGGGGGCCTACACCGGGGAGCTGTTTTTT. Translated, it gives CASSSGLAGAYTGELFF.